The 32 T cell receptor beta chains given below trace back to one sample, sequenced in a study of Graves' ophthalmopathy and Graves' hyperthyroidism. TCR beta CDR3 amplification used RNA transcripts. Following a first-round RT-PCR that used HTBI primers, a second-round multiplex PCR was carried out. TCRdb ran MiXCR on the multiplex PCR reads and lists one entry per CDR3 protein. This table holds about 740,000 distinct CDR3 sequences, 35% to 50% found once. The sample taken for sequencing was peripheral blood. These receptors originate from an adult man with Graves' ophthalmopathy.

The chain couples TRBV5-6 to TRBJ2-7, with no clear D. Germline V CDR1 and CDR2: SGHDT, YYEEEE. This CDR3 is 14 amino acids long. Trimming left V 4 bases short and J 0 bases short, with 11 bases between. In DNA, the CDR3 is TGTGCCAGCAGCCTCCCCTTGAGCTCCTACGAGCAGTACTTC. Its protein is CASSLPLSSYEQYF.

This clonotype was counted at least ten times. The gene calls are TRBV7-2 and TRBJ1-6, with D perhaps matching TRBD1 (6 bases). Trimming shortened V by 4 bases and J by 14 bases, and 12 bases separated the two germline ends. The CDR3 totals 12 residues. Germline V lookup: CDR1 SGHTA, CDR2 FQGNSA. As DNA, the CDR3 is TGTGCCAGCAGCTATCAGGGGTTGACCCTCCACTTT. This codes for CASSYQGLTLHF.

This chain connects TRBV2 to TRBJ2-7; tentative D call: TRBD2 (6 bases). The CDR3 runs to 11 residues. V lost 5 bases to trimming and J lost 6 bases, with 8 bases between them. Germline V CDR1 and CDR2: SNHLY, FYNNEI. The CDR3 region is CASSRESEQYF. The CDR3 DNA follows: TGTGCCAGCAGTCGGGAGTCCGAGCAGTACTTC.

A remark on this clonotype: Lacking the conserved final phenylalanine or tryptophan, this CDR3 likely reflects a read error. Here the CDR3 DNA reads TGTGCCAGCAGACCCGCTAGCTTATCTGAGACCCAGTACTGC. Its protein is CASRPASLSETQYC. This chain joins TRBV5-4 and TRBJ2-5; possible D gene TRBD2, 5 bases. Trimming took 5 bases from V and 5 from J, leaving 16 bases between them. In germline, CDR1 is SGHNT, CDR2 YYREEE (reference sequence). This CDR3 has 14 amino acids.

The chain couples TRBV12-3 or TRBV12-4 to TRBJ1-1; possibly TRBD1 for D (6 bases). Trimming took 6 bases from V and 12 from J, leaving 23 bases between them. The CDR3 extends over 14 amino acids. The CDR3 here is CASSSPGQGLLTFF. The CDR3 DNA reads TGTGCCAGCAGCTCTCCGGGACAAGGACTGTTGACTTTCTTT.

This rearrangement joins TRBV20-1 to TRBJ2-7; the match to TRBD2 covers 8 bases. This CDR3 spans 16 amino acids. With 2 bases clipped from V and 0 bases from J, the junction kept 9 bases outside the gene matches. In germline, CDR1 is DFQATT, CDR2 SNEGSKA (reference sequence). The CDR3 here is CSARTPSGWSSYEQYF. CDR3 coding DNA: TGCAGTGCTAGAACGCCTAGCGGGTGGAGCTCCTACGAGCAGTACTTC.

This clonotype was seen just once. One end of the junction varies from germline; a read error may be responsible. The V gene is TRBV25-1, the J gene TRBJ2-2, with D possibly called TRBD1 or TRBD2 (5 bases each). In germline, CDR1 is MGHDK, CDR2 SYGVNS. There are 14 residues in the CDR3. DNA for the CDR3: TGCGCCAGCAGCTTGGGGCAGGGCACCGGGGAGCCGTTTTTT. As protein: CASSLGQGTGEPFF.

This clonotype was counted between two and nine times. DNA of the CDR3: TGTGCCAGCAGCTTAATAGCCGGGAATTCACCCCTCCACTTT. The encoded protein is CASSLIAGNSPLHF. V is TRBV7-9 and J is TRBJ1-6; no definite D call. This CDR3 is built from 14 residues. The V end was cut by 2 bases, the J end by 7 bases, with 9 bases between. Germline CDR1 and CDR2: SEHNR and FQNEAQ (reference sequence).

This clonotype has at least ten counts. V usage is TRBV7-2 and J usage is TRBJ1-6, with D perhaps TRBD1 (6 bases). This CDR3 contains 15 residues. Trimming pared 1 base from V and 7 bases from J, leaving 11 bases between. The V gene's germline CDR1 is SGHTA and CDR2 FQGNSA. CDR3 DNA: TGTGCCAGCAGCTTAGGGTACAGGGTCAATTCACCCCTCCACTTT. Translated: CASSLGYRVNSPLHF.

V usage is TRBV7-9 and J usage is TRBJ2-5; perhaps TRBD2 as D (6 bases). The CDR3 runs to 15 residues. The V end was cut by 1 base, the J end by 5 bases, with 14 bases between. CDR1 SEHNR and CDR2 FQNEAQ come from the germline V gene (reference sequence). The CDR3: CASSLDGGEGETQYF. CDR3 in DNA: TGTGCCAGCAGCTTAGACGGAGGGGAAGGGGAGACCCAGTACTTC.

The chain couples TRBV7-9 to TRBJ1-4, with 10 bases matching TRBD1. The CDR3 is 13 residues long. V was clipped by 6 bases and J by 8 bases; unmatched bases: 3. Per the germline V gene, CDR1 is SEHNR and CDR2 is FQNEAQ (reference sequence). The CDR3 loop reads CASRAGQGEKLFF. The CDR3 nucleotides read TGTGCCAGCAGGGCGGGACAGGGGGAAAAACTGTTTTTT.

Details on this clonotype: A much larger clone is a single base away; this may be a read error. CDR3 DNA sequence: TGTGCCAGCAGCCGTCAGGGGGCAATGGGGGGAAAACTGTTTTTT. Amino acid sequence: CASSRQGAMGGKLFF. The chain uses TRBV7-9 and TRBJ1-4; 8 bases match TRBD1. This CDR3 is built from 15 residues. The V gene's germline CDR1 is SEHNR and CDR2 FQNEAQ (reference sequence). The ends lost 5 bases at V and 10 bases at J; junction bases unmatched: 12.

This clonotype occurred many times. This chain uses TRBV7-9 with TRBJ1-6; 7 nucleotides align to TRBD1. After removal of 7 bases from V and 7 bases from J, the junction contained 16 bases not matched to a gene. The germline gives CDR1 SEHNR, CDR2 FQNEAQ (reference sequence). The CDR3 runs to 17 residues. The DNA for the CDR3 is TGTGCCAGCACCCCCAGAGAGGGGGCTATGGGAAATTCACCCCTCCACTTT. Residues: CASTPREGAMGNSPLHF.

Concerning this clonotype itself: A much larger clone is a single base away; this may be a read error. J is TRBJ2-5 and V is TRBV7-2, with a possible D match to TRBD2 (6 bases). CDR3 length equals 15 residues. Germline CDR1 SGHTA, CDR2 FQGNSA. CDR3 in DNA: TGTGCCAGCAGCTTAGGCCTGCGGGACCAAGAGACCCGGTACTTC. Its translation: CASSLGLRDQETRYF. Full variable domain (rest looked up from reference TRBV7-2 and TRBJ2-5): GAGVSQSPSNKVTEKGKDVELRCDPISGHTALYWYRQSLGQGLEFLIYFQGNSAPDKSGLPSDRFSAERTGGSVSTLTIQRTQQEDSAVYLCASSLGLRDQETRYFGPGTRLLVL.

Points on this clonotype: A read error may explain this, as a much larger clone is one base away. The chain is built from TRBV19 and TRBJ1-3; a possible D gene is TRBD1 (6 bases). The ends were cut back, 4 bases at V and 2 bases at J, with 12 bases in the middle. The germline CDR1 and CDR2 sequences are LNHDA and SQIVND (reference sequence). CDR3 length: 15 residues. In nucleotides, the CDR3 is TGTGCCAGTAGTACCGCCGGGACAACTGGAAACACCATATATTTT. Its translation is CASSTAGTTGNTIYF.

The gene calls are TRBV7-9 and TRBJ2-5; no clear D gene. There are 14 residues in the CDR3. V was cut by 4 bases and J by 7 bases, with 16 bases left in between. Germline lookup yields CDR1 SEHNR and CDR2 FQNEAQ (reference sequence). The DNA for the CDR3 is TGTGCCAGCAGCTCCCTGGACGGCCTAAGGACCCAGTACTTC. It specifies CASSSLDGLRTQYF.

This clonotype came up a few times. The DNA of the CDR3 is TGTGCCAGCTCACTTTCCGGGACAGCAGCCTACGAGCAGTACTTC. It specifies CASSLSGTAAYEQYF. The chain has TRBV2 and TRBJ2-7, with 7 bases lining up with TRBD1. V was pared by 8 bases and J by 2 bases, with 12 bases of the junction left unmatched. CDR1 is SNHLY, CDR2 FYNNEI, per germline. This CDR3 is 15 amino acids long.

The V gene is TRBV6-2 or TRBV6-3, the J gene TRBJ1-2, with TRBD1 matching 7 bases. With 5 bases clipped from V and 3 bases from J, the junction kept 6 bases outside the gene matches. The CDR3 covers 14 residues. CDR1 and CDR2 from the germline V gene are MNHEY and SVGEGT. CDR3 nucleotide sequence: TGTGCCAGCAGTGCTCCGGGACAGTACTATGGCTACACCTTC. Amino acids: CASSAPGQYYGYTF.

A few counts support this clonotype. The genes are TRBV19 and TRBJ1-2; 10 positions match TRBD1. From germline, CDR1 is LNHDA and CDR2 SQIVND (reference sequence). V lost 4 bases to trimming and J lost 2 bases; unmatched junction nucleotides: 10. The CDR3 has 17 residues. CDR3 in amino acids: CASSTKAVGQGNYGYTF. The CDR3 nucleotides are TGTGCCAGTAGTACAAAGGCGGTGGGACAGGGGAACTATGGCTACACCTTC.

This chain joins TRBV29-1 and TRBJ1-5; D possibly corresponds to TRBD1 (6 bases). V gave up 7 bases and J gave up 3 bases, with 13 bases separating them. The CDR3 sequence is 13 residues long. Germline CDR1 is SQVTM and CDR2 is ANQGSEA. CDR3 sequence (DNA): TGCAGCGGTACGGGACACATCAATCAGCCCCAGCATTTT. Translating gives CSGTGHINQPQHF.

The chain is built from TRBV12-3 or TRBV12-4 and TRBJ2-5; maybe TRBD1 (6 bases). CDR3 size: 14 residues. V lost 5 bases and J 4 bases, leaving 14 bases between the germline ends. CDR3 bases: TGTGCCAGCAGTCCGTTTGGGGGCCCAGAGACCCAGTACTTC. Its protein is CASSPFGGPETQYF.

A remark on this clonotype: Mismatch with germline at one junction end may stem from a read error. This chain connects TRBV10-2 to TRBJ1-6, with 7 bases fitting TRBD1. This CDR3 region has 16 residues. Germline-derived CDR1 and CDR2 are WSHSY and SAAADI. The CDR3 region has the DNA TGTGCCAGCAGGGGGTCGGCTGGGACATACCCTTCACCCCTCCACTTT. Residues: CASRGSAGTYPSPLHF.

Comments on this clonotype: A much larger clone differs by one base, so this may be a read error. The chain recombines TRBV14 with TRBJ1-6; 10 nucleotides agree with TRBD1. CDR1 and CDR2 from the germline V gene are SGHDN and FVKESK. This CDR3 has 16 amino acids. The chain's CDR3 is CASRQGWDRGNSPLHF. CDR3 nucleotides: TGTGCCAGCAGGCAAGGTTGGGACAGGGGAAATTCACCCCTCCACTTT.

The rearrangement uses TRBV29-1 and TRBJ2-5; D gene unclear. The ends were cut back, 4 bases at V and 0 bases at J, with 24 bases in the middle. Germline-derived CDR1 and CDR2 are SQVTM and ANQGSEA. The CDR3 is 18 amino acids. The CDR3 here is CSVAGGSSYDGNQETQYF. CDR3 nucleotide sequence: TGCAGCGTTGCGGGTGGCAGCTCCTACGACGGAAACCAAGAGACCCAGTACTTC.

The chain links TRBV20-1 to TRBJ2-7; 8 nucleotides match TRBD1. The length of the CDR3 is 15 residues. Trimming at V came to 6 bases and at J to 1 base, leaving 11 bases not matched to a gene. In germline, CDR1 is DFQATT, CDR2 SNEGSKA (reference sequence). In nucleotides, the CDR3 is TGCAGTGCCCCTTTCCGGGACAGGCGTTCCTACGAGCAGTACTTC. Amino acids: CSAPFRDRRSYEQYF.

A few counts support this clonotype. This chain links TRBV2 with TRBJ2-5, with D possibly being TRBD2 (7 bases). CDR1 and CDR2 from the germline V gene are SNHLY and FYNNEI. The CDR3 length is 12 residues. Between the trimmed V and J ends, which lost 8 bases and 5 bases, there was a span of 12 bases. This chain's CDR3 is CASGGGPETQYF. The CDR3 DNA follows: TGTGCCAGCGGGGGGGGCCCGGAGACCCAGTACTTC.

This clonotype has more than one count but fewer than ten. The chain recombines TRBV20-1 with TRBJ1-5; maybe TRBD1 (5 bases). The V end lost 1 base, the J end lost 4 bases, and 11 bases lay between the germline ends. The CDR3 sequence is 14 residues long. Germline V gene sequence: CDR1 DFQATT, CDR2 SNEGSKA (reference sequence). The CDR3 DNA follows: TGCAGTGCTAGAGTCCCTCAGGGAAATCAGCCCCAGCATTTT. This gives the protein CSARVPQGNQPQHF.

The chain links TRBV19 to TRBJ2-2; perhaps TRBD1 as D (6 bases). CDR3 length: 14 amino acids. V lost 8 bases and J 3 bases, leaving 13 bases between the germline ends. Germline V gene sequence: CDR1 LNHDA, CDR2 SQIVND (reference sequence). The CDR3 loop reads CASGTGPYTGELFF. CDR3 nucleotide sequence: TGTGCCAGTGGTACAGGGCCGTACACCGGGGAGCTGTTTTTT. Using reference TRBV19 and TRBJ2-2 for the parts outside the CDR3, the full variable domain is DGGITQSPKYLFRKEGQNVTLSCEQNLNHDAMYWYRQDPGQGLRLIYYSQIVNDFQKGDIAEGYSVSREKKESFPLTVTSAQKNPTAFYLCASGTGPYTGELFFGEGSRLTVL.

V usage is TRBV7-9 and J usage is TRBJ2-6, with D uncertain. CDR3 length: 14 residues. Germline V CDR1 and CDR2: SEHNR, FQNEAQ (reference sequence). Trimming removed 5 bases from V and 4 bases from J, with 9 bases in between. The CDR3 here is CASSHLLGANVLTF. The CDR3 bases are TGTGCCAGCAGCCATCTTCTGGGGGCCAACGTCCTGACTTTC.

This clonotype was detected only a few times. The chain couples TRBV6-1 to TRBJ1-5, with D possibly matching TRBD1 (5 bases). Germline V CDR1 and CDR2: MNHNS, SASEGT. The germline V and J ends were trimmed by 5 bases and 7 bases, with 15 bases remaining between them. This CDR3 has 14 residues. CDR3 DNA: TGTGCCAGCAGTTCCCGGGGGGAGAGGCAGCCCCAGCATTTT. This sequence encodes CASSSRGERQPQHF.

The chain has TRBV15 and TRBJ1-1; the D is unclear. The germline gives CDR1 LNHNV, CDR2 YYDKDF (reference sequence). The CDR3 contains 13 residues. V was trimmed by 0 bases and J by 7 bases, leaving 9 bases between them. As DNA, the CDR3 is TGTGCCACCAGCAGAGATGTGTACAATGAAGCTTTCTTT. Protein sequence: CATSRDVYNEAFF.

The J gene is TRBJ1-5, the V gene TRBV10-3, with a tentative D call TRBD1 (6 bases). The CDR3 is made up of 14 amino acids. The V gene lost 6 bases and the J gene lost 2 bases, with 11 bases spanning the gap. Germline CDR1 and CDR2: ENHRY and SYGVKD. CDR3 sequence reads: CAISVTGRNQPQHF. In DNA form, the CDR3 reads TGTGCCATCAGCGTGACAGGACGCAATCAGCCCCAGCATTTT.